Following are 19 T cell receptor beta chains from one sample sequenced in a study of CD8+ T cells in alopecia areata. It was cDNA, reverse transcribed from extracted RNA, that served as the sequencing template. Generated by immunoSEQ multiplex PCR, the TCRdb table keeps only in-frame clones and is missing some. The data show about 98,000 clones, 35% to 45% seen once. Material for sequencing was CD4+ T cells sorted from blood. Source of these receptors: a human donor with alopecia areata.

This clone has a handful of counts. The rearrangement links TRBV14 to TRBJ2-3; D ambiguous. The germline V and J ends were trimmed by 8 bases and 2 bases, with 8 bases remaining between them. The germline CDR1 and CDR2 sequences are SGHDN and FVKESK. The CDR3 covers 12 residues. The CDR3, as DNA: TGTGCCAGCGGCCCAATCACAGATACGCAGTATTTT. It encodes CASGPITDTQYF.

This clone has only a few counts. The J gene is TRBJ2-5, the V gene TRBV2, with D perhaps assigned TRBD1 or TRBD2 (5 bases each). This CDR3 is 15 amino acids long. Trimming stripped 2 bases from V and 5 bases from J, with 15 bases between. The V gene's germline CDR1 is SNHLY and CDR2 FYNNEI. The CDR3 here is CASSESGVGTETQYF. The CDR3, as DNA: TGTGCCAGCAGTGAATCCGGTGTGGGGACGGAGACCCAGTACTTC.

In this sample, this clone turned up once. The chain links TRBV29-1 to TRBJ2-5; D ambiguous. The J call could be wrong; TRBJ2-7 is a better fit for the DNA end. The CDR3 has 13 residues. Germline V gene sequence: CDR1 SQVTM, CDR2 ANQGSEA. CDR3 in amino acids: CSVGPKPPYEQYF. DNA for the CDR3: TGCAGCGTTGGGCCAAAGCCTCCCTACGAGCAGTACTTC.

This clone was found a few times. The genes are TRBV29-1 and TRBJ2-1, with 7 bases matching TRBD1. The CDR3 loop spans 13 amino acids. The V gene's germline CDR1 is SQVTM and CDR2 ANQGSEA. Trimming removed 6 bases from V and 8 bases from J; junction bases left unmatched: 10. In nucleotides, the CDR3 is TGCAGCGTCGACGGGACAGCAGGCGATGAGCAGTTCTTC. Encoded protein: CSVDGTAGDEQFF.

For the CDR3, the DNA is TGTGCCAGCACTACACGCCAGGGGGCTAATGAAGCTTTCTTT. It yields the protein CASTTRQGANEAFF. This chain joins TRBV2 and TRBJ1-1, with 8 bases aligning to TRBD1. The CDR3 sequence is 14 residues long. Germline V gene lookup returns CDR1 SNHLY and CDR2 FYNNEI. The junction had 11 bases not matched to a gene; V was cut back by 7 bases and J by 7 bases.

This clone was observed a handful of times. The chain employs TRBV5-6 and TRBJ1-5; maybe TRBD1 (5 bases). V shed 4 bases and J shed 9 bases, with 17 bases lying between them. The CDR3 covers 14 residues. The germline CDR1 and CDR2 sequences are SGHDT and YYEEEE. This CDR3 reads CASSAGTGDRPQHF. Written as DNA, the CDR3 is TGTGCCAGCAGCGCCGGGACGGGGGATCGGCCCCAGCATTTT.

In nucleotides, the CDR3 is TGTGCCAGCAGCCGTTTGGCGGGGGATGAGACCCAGTACTTC. Translation gives CASSRLAGDETQYF. The V and J genes are TRBV4-2 and TRBJ2-5, with 7 bases that match TRBD2. The CDR3 is made up of 14 amino acids. The germline V gene has CDR1 LGHNA and CDR2 YNFKEQ. The junction had 7 bases not matched to a gene; V was cut back by 4 bases and J by 5 bases.

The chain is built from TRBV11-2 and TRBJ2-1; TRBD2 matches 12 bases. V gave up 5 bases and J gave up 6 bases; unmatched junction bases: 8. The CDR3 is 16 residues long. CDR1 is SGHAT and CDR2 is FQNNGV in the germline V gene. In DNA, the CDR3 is TGTGCCAGCAGCGCCCAGCGACTAGCGGGGGTCAATGAGCAGTTCTTC. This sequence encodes CASSAQRLAGVNEQFF. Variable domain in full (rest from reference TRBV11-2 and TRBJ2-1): EAGVAQSPRYKIIEKRQSVAFWCNPISGHATLYWYQQILGQGPKLLIQFQNNGVVDDSQLPKDRFSAERLKGVDSTLKIQPAKLEDSAVYLCASSAQRLAGVNEQFFGPGTRLTVL.

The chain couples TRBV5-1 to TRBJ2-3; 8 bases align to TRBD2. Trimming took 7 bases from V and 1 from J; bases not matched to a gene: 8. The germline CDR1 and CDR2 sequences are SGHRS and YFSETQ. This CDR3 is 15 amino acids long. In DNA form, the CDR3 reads TGCGCCAGCCGTCAAGGGCGGGGGGGCACAGATACGCAGTATTTT. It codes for CASRQGRGGTDTQYF.

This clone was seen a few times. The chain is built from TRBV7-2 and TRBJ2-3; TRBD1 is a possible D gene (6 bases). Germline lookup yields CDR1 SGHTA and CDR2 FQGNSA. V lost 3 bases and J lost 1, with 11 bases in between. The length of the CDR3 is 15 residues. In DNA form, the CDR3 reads TGTGCCAGCAGCTTCCCGACAGGCGGCACAGATACGCAGTATTTT. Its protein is CASSFPTGGTDTQYF.

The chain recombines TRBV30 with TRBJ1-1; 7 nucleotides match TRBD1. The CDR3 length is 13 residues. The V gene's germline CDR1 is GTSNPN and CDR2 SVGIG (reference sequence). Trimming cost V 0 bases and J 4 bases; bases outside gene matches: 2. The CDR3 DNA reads TGTGCCTGGAGTGTACAGGGGATCACTGAAGCTTTCTTT. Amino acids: CAWSVQGITEAFF.

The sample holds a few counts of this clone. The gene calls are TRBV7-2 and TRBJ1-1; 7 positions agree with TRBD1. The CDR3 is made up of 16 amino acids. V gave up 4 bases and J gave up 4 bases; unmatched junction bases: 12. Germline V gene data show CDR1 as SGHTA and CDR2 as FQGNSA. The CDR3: CASSSTHRRQGTEAFF. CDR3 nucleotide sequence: TGTGCCAGCAGCTCGACACATCGGCGACAGGGCACTGAAGCTTTCTTT.

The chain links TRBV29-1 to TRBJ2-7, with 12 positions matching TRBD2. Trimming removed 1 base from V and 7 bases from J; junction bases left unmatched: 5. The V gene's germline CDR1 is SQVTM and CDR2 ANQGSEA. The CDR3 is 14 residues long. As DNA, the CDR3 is TGCAGCGTTGAAGGGCTAGCGGGAGGGTCTGAGCAGTACTTC. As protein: CSVEGLAGGSEQYF.

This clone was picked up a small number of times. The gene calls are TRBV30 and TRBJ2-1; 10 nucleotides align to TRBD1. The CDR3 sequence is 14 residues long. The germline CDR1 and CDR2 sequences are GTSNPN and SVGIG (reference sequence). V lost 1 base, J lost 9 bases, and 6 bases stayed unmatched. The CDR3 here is CAWSEGQGFSEQFF. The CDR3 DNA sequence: TGTGCCTGGAGTGAGGGACAGGGGTTTAGTGAGCAGTTCTTC.

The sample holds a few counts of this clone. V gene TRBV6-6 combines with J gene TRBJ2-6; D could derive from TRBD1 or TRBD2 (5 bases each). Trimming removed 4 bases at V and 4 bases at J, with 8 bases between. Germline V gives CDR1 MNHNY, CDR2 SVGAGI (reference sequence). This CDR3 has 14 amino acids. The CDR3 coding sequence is TGTGCCAGCAGTTGGGGGTCAGGGGCCAACGTCCTGACTTTC. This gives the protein CASSWGSGANVLTF.

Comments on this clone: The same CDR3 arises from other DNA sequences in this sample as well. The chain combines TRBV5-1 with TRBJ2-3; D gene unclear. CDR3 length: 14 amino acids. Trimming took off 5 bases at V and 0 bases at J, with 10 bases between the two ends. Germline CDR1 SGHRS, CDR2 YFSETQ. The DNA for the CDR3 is TGCGCCAGCAGTCAAGACTCCAGCACAGATACGCAGTATTTT. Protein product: CASSQDSSTDTQYF.

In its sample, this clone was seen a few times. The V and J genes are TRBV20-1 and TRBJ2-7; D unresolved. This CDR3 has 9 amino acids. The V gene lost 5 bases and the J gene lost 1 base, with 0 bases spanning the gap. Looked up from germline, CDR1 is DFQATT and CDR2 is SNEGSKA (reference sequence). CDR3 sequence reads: CSASYEQYF. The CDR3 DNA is TGCAGTGCTTCCTACGAGCAGTACTTC.

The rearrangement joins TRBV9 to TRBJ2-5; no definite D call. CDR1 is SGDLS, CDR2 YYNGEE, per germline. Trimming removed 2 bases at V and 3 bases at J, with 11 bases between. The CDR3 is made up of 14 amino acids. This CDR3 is CASSVGPSEETQYF. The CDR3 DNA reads TGTGCCAGCAGCGTCGGACCGAGCGAAGAGACCCAGTACTTC.

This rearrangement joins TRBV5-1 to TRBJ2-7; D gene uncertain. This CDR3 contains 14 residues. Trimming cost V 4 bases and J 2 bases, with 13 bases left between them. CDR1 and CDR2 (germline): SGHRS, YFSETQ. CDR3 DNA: TGCGCCAGCAGCCCGGACGGAGCGCCCTACGAGCAGTACTTC. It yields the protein CASSPDGAPYEQYF.